This TCR beta chain was identified in a study of blood T cell repertoires in COVID-19. Overall study context: Samples came from the United States, Italy and Spain, spanning acute and convalescent COVID-19.

In the source study's methods: Amplified reference gene primers provided the basis for estimating nucleated cell counts. Sequenced by immunoSEQ multiplex PCR; TCRdb stores in-frame clones only, minus some. V and J calls and clone size are those listed in that table; D and trimming were worked out from the DNA. The sample records some 250,000 clones, around 90% being singletons. Germline V gene lookup returns CDR1 LNHDA and CDR2 SQIVND (reference sequence). The trim removed 9 bases at V and 1 base at J, leaving 14 bases unmatched. CDR3 length equals 17 residues. Sequencing input: peripheral blood. This sequence was found in a young woman with acute or convalescent COVID-19. This sequence joins TRBV19 and TRBJ2-2; TRBD2 aligns across 7 bases. The CDR3: CASLRSTSRKNTGELFF. The CDR3 nucleotides are TGTGCCAGCCTCCGATCGACTAGCAGAAAGAACACCGGGGAGCTGTTTTTT.